The 20 T cell receptor beta chains below all came from one sample that was sequenced in a study of T cell responses to AZD1222 COVID-19 vaccine. Profiling relied on immunoSEQ multiplex PCR, and the TCRdb table lists in-frame clones only, not all of them. The sample contains about 180,000 clones, over 85% of which appear only once. Source: peripheral blood, taken on day 0 of AZD1222 vaccination. These TCRs come from an adult in good health.

This chain uses TRBV21-1 with TRBJ2-3; the table names TRBD2, a call not compared with the DNA. TRBV21-1 is shown as a pseudogene. The CDR3 totals 15 residues. CDR3 sequence (DNA): TGTGCCAGCAGCCAGGGACTAGCGGGAGTAGATACGCAGTATTTT. Protein product: CASSQGLAGVDTQYF.

The V call is TRBV7-2, the J call TRBJ1-1; TRBD1 agrees at 7 bases. CDR3 length: 15 amino acids. Germline V gives CDR1 SGHTA, CDR2 FQGNSA. Trimming cost V 1 base and J 3 bases; bases outside gene matches: 5. As DNA, the CDR3 is TGTGCCAGCAGCTTAGAGGGGGCACGGTACACTGAAGCTTTCTTT. Amino acids: CASSLEGARYTEAFF.

The chain uses TRBV7-9 and TRBJ2-5; unclear D gene. V lost 5 bases and J lost 8, with 15 bases in between. Germline V gene lookup returns CDR1 SEHNR and CDR2 FQNEAQ (reference sequence). The CDR3 covers 13 residues. CDR3 nucleotides: TGTGCCAGCAGCAGTAGCCCCCTGGAAACCCAGTACTTC. Protein sequence: CASSSSPLETQYF.

The rearrangement joins TRBV27 to TRBJ2-1; D is unclear. From germline, CDR1 is MNHEY and CDR2 SMNVEV (reference sequence). The CDR3 has 15 amino acids. V was trimmed by 6 bases and J by 5 bases, leaving 17 bases between them. In nucleotides, the CDR3 is TGTGCCAGCAGAGCAAGAATCCTCGAGGACAATGAGCAGTTCTTC. Translating it yields CASRARILEDNEQFF.

The chain recombines TRBV12-3 or TRBV12-4 with TRBJ1-1; D uncertain. V lost 7 bases, J lost 12 bases, and 21 bases lay in between. This CDR3 contains 13 residues. The DNA for the CDR3 is TGTGCCAGCATCCCCGAGGGATCTATGTGGCCTTTCTTT. It yields the protein CASIPEGSMWPFF.

The chain uses TRBV27 and TRBJ1-3, with TRBD1 matching over 8 bases. The CDR3 loop spans 15 amino acids. V lost 6 bases and J lost 1; bases outside the gene matches: 5. Germline CDR1 MNHEY, CDR2 SMNVEV (reference sequence). The CDR3 spells CASSARQGSGNTIYF. CDR3 DNA: TGTGCCAGCAGCGCGAGACAGGGGTCTGGAAACACCATATATTTT.

The CDR3 protein is CASTLGGGLYEQYF. The CDR3 DNA sequence: TGCGCCAGCACCCTAGGGGGAGGGCTTTACGAGCAGTACTTC. The chain has TRBV5-1 and TRBJ2-7; tentative D call: TRBD2 (7 bases). Per the germline V gene, CDR1 is SGHRS and CDR2 is YFSETQ. This CDR3 spans 14 amino acids. Between the trimmed V and J ends, which lost 6 bases and 4 bases, there was a span of 17 bases.

This clone was recorded once. The chain couples TRBV7-9 to TRBJ1-3, with D unclear. The CDR3 loop spans 15 amino acids. Trimming shortened V by 3 bases and J by 3 bases, and 12 bases separated the two germline ends. Germline lookup yields CDR1 SEHNR and CDR2 FQNEAQ (reference sequence). The CDR3 protein is CASSFSLQLGNTIYF. The CDR3 DNA follows: TGTGCCAGCAGCTTTTCTCTCCAGCTTGGAAACACCATATATTTT.

The chain is built from TRBV6-5 and TRBJ2-1, with TRBD2 matching over 12 bases. V lost 2 bases, J lost 5 bases, and 4 bases stayed unmatched. The V gene's germline CDR1 is MNHEY and CDR2 SVGAGI. The CDR3 contains 16 residues. The CDR3 sequence: CASSYATSGRNNEQFF. The CDR3 nucleotides read TGTGCCAGCAGTTACGCGACTAGCGGGAGAAACAATGAGCAGTTCTTC.

The chain couples TRBV15 to TRBJ1-5; no reliable D call. Trimming removed 0 bases at V and 2 bases at J, with 11 bases between. The germline CDR1 and CDR2 sequences are LNHNV and YYDKDF (reference sequence). The CDR3 totals 16 residues. The CDR3 protein is CATSRDNRGGNQPQHF. DNA of the CDR3: TGTGCCACCAGCAGAGATAATCGGGGAGGCAATCAGCCCCAGCATTTT.

This clone was seen once. The V call is TRBV24-1, the J call TRBJ2-1; 7 nucleotides align to TRBD1. CDR3 length: 14 amino acids. V was pared by 3 bases and J by 7 bases, with 5 bases of the junction left unmatched. The V gene's germline CDR1 is KGHDR and CDR2 SFDVKD. In nucleotides, the CDR3 is TGTGCCACCAGTGATCCCGGGACAGCAAATGAGCAGTTCTTC. Translation: CATSDPGTANEQFF.

The chain has TRBV19 and TRBJ2-1; 8 bases are a match to TRBD1. Losses at the gene ends were 5 bases for V and 0 bases for J; bases not matched to a gene: 6. The CDR3 runs 16 residues. CDR1 LNHDA and CDR2 SQIVND come from the germline V gene (reference sequence). CDR3 residues: CASSPGDRISYNEQFF. CDR3 sequence (DNA): TGTGCCAGTAGTCCCGGGGACAGGATCTCCTACAATGAGCAGTTCTTC.

The genes are TRBV25-1 and TRBJ1-1; 7 bases agree with TRBD1. The V gene end was trimmed by 6 bases and the J gene end by 3 bases; junction bases not matched to a gene: 10. This CDR3 comprises 15 residues. The germline CDR1 and CDR2 sequences are MGHDK and SYGVNS. The CDR3 here is CASSLTGTADTEAFF. CDR3 DNA: TGTGCCAGCAGCTTAACCGGGACAGCGGACACTGAAGCTTTCTTT.

The rearrangement links TRBV30 to TRBJ1-3, with unresolved D. CDR3 length equals 10 residues. Germline V CDR1 and CDR2: GTSNPN, SVGIG (reference sequence). CDR3 nucleotide sequence: TGTGTATTGGCTGGAAACACCATATATTTT. Translation: CVLAGNTIYF.

The chain is built from TRBV10-3 and TRBJ1-2, with D unresolved. Trimming left V 8 bases short and J 0 bases short, with 10 bases between. Germline assignment: CDR1 ENHRY and CDR2 SYGVKD. The length of the CDR3 is 13 residues. The CDR3 region is CAIAGNSNYGYTF. The CDR3 region has the DNA TGTGCCATCGCGGGGAACTCTAACTATGGCTACACCTTC.

The rearrangement uses TRBV5-1 and TRBJ2-7; TRBD2 matches 9 bases. The V gene end was trimmed by 4 bases and the J gene end by 3 bases; junction bases not matched to a gene: 5. This CDR3 contains 14 residues. Germline V CDR1 and CDR2: SGHRS, YFSETQ. In DNA, the CDR3 is TGCGCCAGCAGCCCCCATAGCGGGAGCTACGAGCAGTACTTC. It is translated as CASSPHSGSYEQYF.

The genes are TRBV5-1 and TRBJ2-5; D unresolved. This CDR3 region has 15 residues. Trimming pared 7 bases from V and 1 base from J, leaving 17 bases between. Germline values: CDR1 SGHRS, CDR2 YFSETQ. DNA for the CDR3: TGCGCCAGCCGGACGGACGGCGCAGGCCAAGAGACCCAGTACTTC. This gives the protein CASRTDGAGQETQYF.

The chain recombines TRBV7-9 with TRBJ2-6; D is possibly TRBD1 (5 bases). V lost 5 bases to trimming and J lost 0 bases, with 8 bases between them. The CDR3 runs 15 residues. CDR1 and CDR2 from the germline V gene are SEHNR and FQNEAQ (reference sequence). CDR3 sequence: CASSTDSSGANVLTF. The CDR3 DNA reads as TGTGCCAGCAGCACTGACAGCTCTGGGGCCAACGTCCTGACTTTC.

CDR3 residues: CASRDRGQPQHF. In DNA form, the CDR3 reads TGCGCCAGCAGGGACAGGGGTCAGCCCCAGCATTTT. This chain links TRBV10-2 with TRBJ1-5; 9 nucleotides align to TRBD1. Unmatched junction bases numbered 0, after V lost 6 bases and J lost 6 bases. CDR1 and CDR2 (germline): WSHSY, SAAADI. The CDR3 contains 12 residues.

This chain joins TRBV18 and TRBJ2-1; no clear D gene. This CDR3 is built from 16 residues. Germline values: CDR1 KGHSH, CDR2 LQKENI. Trimming removed 1 base from V and 6 bases from J, with 16 bases in between. The CDR3 DNA follows: TGTGCCAGCTCACCACGGGCTGGACGGAACCCCAATGAGCAGTTCTTC. This translates into CASSPRAGRNPNEQFF.